Following are 25 T cell receptor beta chains from one sample sequenced in a study of cytotoxic CD8 clonotypes in ibrutinib-treated CLL. The method was immunoSEQ multiplex PCR; TCRdb's version includes in-frame clones alone and lacks a portion of them. The table lists 25,000 to 30,000 clones, 75% to 85% of them singletons. Source: PBMCs, taken after 24 months of ibrutinib treatment. The receptors come from a human donor with chronic lymphocytic leukemia.

CDR3 sequence (DNA): TGTGCCAGCAGCTTATCTGCGGGGGACTATGGCTACACCTTC. Translated: CASSLSAGDYGYTF. This rearrangement joins TRBV7-2 to TRBJ1-2, with a tentative D call TRBD1 (5 bases). Trimming took 2 bases from V and 3 from J, leaving 10 bases between them. The CDR3 is made up of 14 amino acids. Germline CDR1 is SGHTA and CDR2 is FQGNSA.

The chain uses TRBV18 and TRBJ2-7; 7 nucleotides match TRBD1. Germline V lookup: CDR1 KGHSH, CDR2 LQKENI. The CDR3 has 16 amino acids. J was trimmed by 4 bases and V by 5 bases; bases with no gene match: 14. The CDR3 protein is CASSNQIRGIFYEQYF. As DNA, the CDR3 is TGTGCCAGCTCAAATCAAATCAGGGGGATCTTTTACGAGCAGTACTTC.

The V call is TRBV11-2, the J call TRBJ2-1; D unresolved. The CDR3 extends over 15 amino acids. Germline V gene lookup returns CDR1 SGHAT and CDR2 FQNNGV. Trimming pared 1 base from V and 0 bases from J, leaving 7 bases between. The CDR3 is CASSLGGSSYNEQFF. The CDR3, as DNA: TGTGCCAGCAGCTTAGGCGGTAGCTCCTACAATGAGCAGTTCTTC.

This clone was observed a single time. V is TRBV15 and J is TRBJ1-3, with D unclear. The V gene lost 0 bases and the J gene lost 3 bases, with 6 bases spanning the gap. Germline assignment: CDR1 LNHNV and CDR2 YYDKDF (reference sequence). This CDR3 has 14 amino acids. Here the CDR3 DNA reads TGTGCCACCAGCAGAGATGTGGGTGGAAACACCATATATTTT. Protein: CATSRDVGGNTIYF.

This rearrangement joins TRBV28 to TRBJ1-2, with TRBD1 identical over 8 bases. Germline V gene sequence: CDR1 MDHEN, CDR2 SYDVKM. CDR3 length equals 14 residues. V trimming: 5 bases; J trimming: 1 base; junction bases outside the gene matches: 3. CDR3 residues: CASSPTGDNYGYTF. CDR3 DNA: TGTGCCAGCAGTCCGACAGGGGATAACTATGGCTACACCTTC.

This clone was observed a few times. V gene TRBV7-9 combines with J gene TRBJ2-1; 7 nucleotides line up with TRBD1. With V trimmed by 5 bases and J by 4 bases, 8 bases remained unmatched. Germline V gene data show CDR1 as SEHNR and CDR2 as FQNEAQ (reference sequence). This CDR3 is 15 amino acids long. The CDR3 DNA reads as TGTGCCAGCAGCCCCCCCGGGACAGCGTACAATGAGCAGTTCTTC. Its translation is CASSPPGTAYNEQFF.

CDR3 amino acids: CASSDPWGANVLTF. CDR3 nucleotides: TGTGCCAGCAGTGATCCATGGGGGGCCAACGTCCTGACTTTC. The chain links TRBV6-1 to TRBJ2-6, with D unresolved. The germline V gene encodes CDR1 MNHNS and CDR2 SASEGT. Trimming pared 3 bases from V and 4 bases from J, leaving 7 bases between. The CDR3 sequence is 14 residues long.

This clone was counted a single time. The genes are TRBV2 and TRBJ1-1; tentatively, D is TRBD1 (6 bases). The V end lost 0 bases, the J end lost 1 base, and 9 bases lay between the germline ends. The germline V gene encodes CDR1 SNHLY and CDR2 FYNNEI. The CDR3 runs to 15 residues. In DNA form, the CDR3 reads TGTGCCAGCAGTGAAGCCCCCAGGGGGAACACTGAAGCTTTCTTT. Residues: CASSEAPRGNTEAFF.

The chain recombines TRBV5-8 with TRBJ1-5, with unresolved D. Trimming pared 1 base from V and 0 bases from J, leaving 8 bases between. The CDR3 is made up of 15 amino acids. The germline CDR1 and CDR2 sequences are SGHTS and YDEGEE. The CDR3 DNA reads TGTGCCAGCAGCTTGCGTGCCTATAGCAATCAGCCCCAGCATTTT. Encoded protein: CASSLRAYSNQPQHF.

This chain uses TRBV7-3 with TRBJ2-1; D possibly matches TRBD1 or TRBD2 (5 bases each). Per the germline V gene, CDR1 is SGHTA and CDR2 is FQGTGA. The ends were cut back, 2 bases at V and 6 bases at J, with 11 bases in the middle. This CDR3 is 14 amino acids long. CDR3 sequence: CASSLDRGANEQFF. The CDR3 nucleotides read TGTGCCAGCAGCTTAGATAGAGGGGCCAATGAGCAGTTCTTC.

This clone has only a few counts. V is TRBV27 and J is TRBJ2-4; 8 bases agree with TRBD2. Trimming cost V 6 bases and J 7 bases; bases outside gene matches: 5. CDR1 MNHEY and CDR2 SMNVEV come from the germline V gene (reference sequence). The CDR3 contains 13 residues. In nucleotides, the CDR3 is TGTGCCAGCAGGACGGGGGGGGTGAACATTCAGTACTTC. Its protein product is CASRTGGVNIQYF.

This rearrangement joins TRBV7-2 to TRBJ1-6; possible D gene TRBD1, 5 bases. Germline CDR1 SGHTA, CDR2 FQGNSA. CDR3 length: 16 amino acids. V was cut by 0 bases and J by 9 bases, with 15 bases left in between. This chain's CDR3 is CASSLAGGPVGSPLHF. The CDR3 DNA sequence: TGTGCCAGCAGCTTAGCGGGGGGTCCAGTGGGTTCACCCCTCCACTTT.

This clone was counted a few times. V gene TRBV25-1 combines with J gene TRBJ1-2; 9 bases line up with TRBD1. This CDR3 contains 15 residues. V lost 0 bases and J lost 6; bases outside the gene matches: 5. Germline values: CDR1 MGHDK, CDR2 SYGVNS. Written as DNA, the CDR3 is TGTGCCAGCAGTGAATATTTGACAGGGGGGCATGGCTACACCTTC. It is translated as CASSEYLTGGHGYTF.

This clone was observed a handful of times. The chain employs TRBV2 and TRBJ1-1; no definite D call. The CDR3 extends over 14 amino acids. The V gene lost 4 bases and the J gene lost 0 bases, with 9 bases spanning the gap. Germline assignment: CDR1 SNHLY and CDR2 FYNNEI. CDR3 region: CASSGLRLNTEAFF. DNA of the CDR3: TGTGCCAGCAGTGGACTCAGGCTGAACACTGAAGCTTTCTTT.

CDR3 region: CASSDTVMGQAVAFF. Here the CDR3 DNA reads TGTGCCAGCAGCGATACAGTCATGGGACAGGCAGTAGCTTTCTTT. The J gene is TRBJ1-1, the V gene TRBV5-4, with 8 bases identical to TRBD1. V lost 4 bases and J lost 10; bases outside the gene matches: 15. CDR3 length equals 15 residues. CDR1 is SGHNT and CDR2 is YYREEE in the germline V gene (reference sequence). Looking up the rest from reference TRBV5-4 and TRBJ1-1 gives the full variable domain: ETGVTQSPTHLIKTRGQQVTLRCSSQSGHNTVSWYQQALGQGPQFIFQYYREEENGRGNFPPRFSGLQFPNYSSELNVNALELDDSALYLCASSDTVMGQAVAFFGQGTRLTVV.

In nucleotides, the CDR3 is TGTGCCAGCAGCTTATCAGGGGATGGTGAGAGCAATCAGCCCCAGCATTTT. It specifies CASSLSGDGESNQPQHF. The chain combines TRBV7-8 with TRBJ1-5; the D gene is possibly TRBD1 (6 bases). CDR1 and CDR2 (germline): SGHVS, FQNEAQ. V shed 2 bases and J shed 1 base, with 15 bases lying between them. The CDR3 extends over 17 amino acids.

The V gene is TRBV27, the J gene TRBJ2-1; D is possibly TRBD1 or TRBD2 (5 bases each). Germline values: CDR1 MNHEY, CDR2 SMNVEV (reference sequence). Between the trimmed V and J ends, which lost 4 bases and 6 bases, there was a span of 10 bases. The CDR3 runs 13 residues. The CDR3 DNA sequence: TGTGCCAGCAGTTATGGGGGATTCAATGAGCAGTTCTTC. This translates into CASSYGGFNEQFF.

V and J are TRBV27 and TRBJ1-4, with 7 positions matching TRBD1. With V trimmed by 6 bases and J by 8 bases, 12 bases remained unmatched. The V gene's germline CDR1 is MNHEY and CDR2 SMNVEV (reference sequence). This CDR3 comprises 15 residues. The chain's CDR3 is CASSRTGTGQEKLFF. CDR3 nucleotide sequence: TGTGCCAGCAGCAGAACCGGGACGGGACAGGAAAAACTGTTTTTT.

This clone was observed once. The chain joins TRBV5-5 to TRBJ1-2; D is unresolved. The germline V gene encodes CDR1 SGHKS and CDR2 YYEKEE (reference sequence). CDR3 length equals 11 residues. Deletions cut 4 bases from V and 8 bases from J, with 9 bases between. As DNA, the CDR3 is TGTGCCAGCAGCATACGTACAGGCTACACCTTC. As protein: CASSIRTGYTF.

V usage is TRBV6-5 and J usage is TRBJ2-7, with D perhaps matching TRBD2 (5 bases). Looked up from germline, CDR1 is MNHEY and CDR2 is SVGAGI. Trimming left V 2 bases short and J 5 bases short, with 13 bases between. The CDR3 runs 14 residues. CDR3 nucleotide sequence: TGTGCCAGCAGTTACCAATTGACCGGGAACGAGCAGTACTTC. It codes for CASSYQLTGNEQYF.

The rearrangement uses TRBV15 and TRBJ1-3; a possible D gene is TRBD1 (6 bases). Trimming took off 4 bases at V and 3 bases at J, with 7 bases between the two ends. CDR1 is LNHNV, CDR2 YYDKDF, per germline (reference sequence). The CDR3 extends over 13 amino acids. CDR3 nucleotide sequence: TGTGCCACCAGCACGGGACATGGAAACACCATATATTTT. Amino acid sequence: CATSTGHGNTIYF.

This clone was seen a handful of times. A junction end diverges from the germline sequence, so it may reflect a read error. The gene calls are TRBV27 and TRBJ2-3; the D gene is possibly TRBD1 (5 bases). In germline, CDR1 is MNHEY, CDR2 SMNVEV (reference sequence). CDR3 length: 13 residues. The CDR3 region is CASSLGPTGTQYF. The CDR3 bases are TGTGCCAGCAGTTTAGGACCAACAGGTACGCAGTATTTT.

The chain employs TRBV2 and TRBJ2-3; 9 nucleotides match TRBD2. The CDR3 consists of 16 residues. CDR1 is SNHLY and CDR2 is FYNNEI in the germline V gene. V lost 4 bases and J lost 0; bases outside the gene matches: 5. The chain's CDR3 is CASSAASGVSTDTQYF. The CDR3 nucleotides are TGTGCCAGCAGTGCGGCTAGCGGGGTTAGCACAGATACGCAGTATTTT.

The DNA for the CDR3 is TGTGCCAGCAGGGACTGGTGGGCAGATACGCAGTATTTT. Translated, it gives CASRDWWADTQYF. The genes are TRBV2 and TRBJ2-3; the D gene is possibly TRBD2 (5 bases). The germline CDR1 and CDR2 sequences are SNHLY and FYNNEI. This CDR3 spans 13 amino acids. Trimming pared 6 bases from V and 4 bases from J, leaving 11 bases between.

The chain recombines TRBV6-1 with TRBJ2-7, with 10 bases matching TRBD1. The CDR3 is 15 residues long. Germline V gene lookup returns CDR1 MNHNS and CDR2 SASEGT. V lost 1 base, J lost 3 bases, and 3 bases stayed unmatched. This CDR3 is CASSEVWTGGYEQYF. The DNA for the CDR3 is TGTGCCAGCAGTGAAGTTTGGACAGGGGGCTACGAGCAGTACTTC.